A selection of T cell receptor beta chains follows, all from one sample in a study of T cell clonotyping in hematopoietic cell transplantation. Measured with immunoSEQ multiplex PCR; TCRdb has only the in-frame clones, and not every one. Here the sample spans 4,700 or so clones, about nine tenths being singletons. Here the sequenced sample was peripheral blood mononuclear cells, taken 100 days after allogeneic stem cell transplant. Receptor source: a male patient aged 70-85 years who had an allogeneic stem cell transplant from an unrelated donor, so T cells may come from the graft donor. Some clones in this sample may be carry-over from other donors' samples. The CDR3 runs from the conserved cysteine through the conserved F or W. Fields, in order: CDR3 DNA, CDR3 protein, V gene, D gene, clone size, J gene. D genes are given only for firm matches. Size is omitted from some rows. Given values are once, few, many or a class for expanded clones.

TGTGCCAGCAGTGAGGGCCAGGGCCCTAATCAGCCCCAGCATTTT,CASSEGQGPNQPQHF,TRBV2,-,-,TRBJ1-5
TGTGCCAGTACAGGGGGGTCCTACGAGCAGTACTTC,CASTGGSYEQYF,TRBV2,TRBD1,-,TRBJ2-7
TGTGCCAGCAGTTTAGGGACCATCCAGACGGGCAATGAGCAGTTCTTC,CASSLGTIQTGNEQFF,TRBV27,-,-,TRBJ2-1
TGTGCCAGCAGCTTAGATCTTGGGGAAGGGGAGCAGTACTTC,CASSLDLGEGEQYF,TRBV11-2,-,-,TRBJ2-7
TGTGCCAGCAGCTACACTGCCGGGGAGCTGTTTTTT,CASSYTAGELFF,TRBV11-2,-,once,TRBJ2-2
TGTGCCAGCAGTTACGACTCGGGTCAACCAGAGACCCAGTACTTC,CASSYDSGQPETQYF,TRBV6-5,-,once,TRBJ2-5
TGTGCCAGCAGCGCTGGGACAGGGGGAATTCAGCAGTACTTC,CASSAGTGGIQQYF,TRBV9,TRBD1,-,TRBJ2-7
TGCGCCAGCAGCCTACGGCCCTGGACGGAGAATGAAAAACTGTTTTTT,CASSLRPWTENEKLFF,TRBV5-1,-,-,TRBJ1-4
TGTGCCAGCAGTTTGCTGGGGGGCGGTGACCACGAGCAGTACTTC,CASSLLGGGDHEQYF,TRBV6-5,-,-,TRBJ2-7
TGTGCCTGGAGTTCCGGGACAGGGGTAACCTATGGCTACACCTTC,CAWSSGTGVTYGYTF,TRBV30,TRBD1,-,TRBJ1-2
TGTGCCAGCAATATAAGGCCCGGGGAGCTGTTTTTT,CASNIRPGELFF,TRBV28,-,-,TRBJ2-2
TGTGCCATCACGCCCGGGACTAGCGGGAGGGCCGGTGAGACCCAGTACTTC,CAITPGTSGRAGETQYF,TRBV10-3,TRBD2,-,TRBJ2-5
TGTGCCAGCAGCCGAGGACAGGGACGAGGCGGGGAGCTGTTTTTT,CASSRGQGRGGELFF,TRBV5-4,TRBD1,-,TRBJ2-2